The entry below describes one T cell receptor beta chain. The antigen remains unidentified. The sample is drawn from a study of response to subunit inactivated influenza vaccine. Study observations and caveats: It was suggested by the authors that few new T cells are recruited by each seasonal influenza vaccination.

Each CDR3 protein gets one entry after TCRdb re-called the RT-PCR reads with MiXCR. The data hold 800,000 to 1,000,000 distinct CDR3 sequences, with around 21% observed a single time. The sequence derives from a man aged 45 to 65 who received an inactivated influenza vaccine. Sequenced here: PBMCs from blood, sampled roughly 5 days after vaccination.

CDR3 loop: CASSREGHYNEQFF. In DNA form, the CDR3 reads TGTGCCAGCAGCCGCGAGGGACACTACAATGAGCAGTTCTTC. The V call is TRBV11-3, the J call TRBJ2-1; possibly TRBD1 for D (6 bases). Germline V gives CDR1 SGHNT, CDR2 YENEEA. CDR3 size: 14 residues. V lost 5 bases and J lost 3, with 11 bases in between.